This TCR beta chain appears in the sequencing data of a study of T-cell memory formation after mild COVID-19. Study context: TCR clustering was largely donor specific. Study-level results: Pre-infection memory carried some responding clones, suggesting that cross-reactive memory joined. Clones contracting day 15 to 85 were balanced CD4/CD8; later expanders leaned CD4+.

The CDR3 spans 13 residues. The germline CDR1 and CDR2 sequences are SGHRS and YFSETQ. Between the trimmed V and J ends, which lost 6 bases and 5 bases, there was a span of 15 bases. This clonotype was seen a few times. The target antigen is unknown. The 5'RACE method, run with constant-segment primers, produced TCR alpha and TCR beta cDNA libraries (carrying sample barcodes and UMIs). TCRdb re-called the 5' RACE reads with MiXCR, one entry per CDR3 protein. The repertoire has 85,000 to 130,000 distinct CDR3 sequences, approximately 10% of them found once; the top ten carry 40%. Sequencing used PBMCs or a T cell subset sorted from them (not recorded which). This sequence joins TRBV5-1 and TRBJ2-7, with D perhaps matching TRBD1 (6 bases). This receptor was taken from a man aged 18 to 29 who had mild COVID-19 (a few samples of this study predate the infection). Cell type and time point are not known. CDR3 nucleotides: TGCGCCAGCAAAGAAATTCAGGGGAACGAGCAGTACTTC. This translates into CASKEIQGNEQYF.